Below, one T cell receptor (beta chain) is given with its context. Its specificity is unknown. The protocol was immunoSEQ multiplex PCR, while the TCRdb copy is restricted to in-frame clones and leaves out a portion. The data hold fewer than 20,000 clones, with around 90% observed a single time. Trimming took 6 bases from V and 4 from J, leaving 27 bases between them. Germline-derived CDR1 and CDR2 are KGHSH and LQKENI. There are 19 residues in the CDR3. This sample stems from a study of STAT3 mutations in large granular lymphocyte leukemia. Broader study findings: At least one immunodominant TCR beta clonotype appeared in every T-cell large granular lymphocyte leukemia patient.

The origin of this receptor is a woman aged 50 to 60 with T-cell large granular lymphocyte leukemia. Some clones in this sample may be carry-over from other donors' samples. The chain carries TRBV18 and TRBJ2-2; unclear D gene. The sequencing input was peripheral blood mononuclear cells. CDR3 bases: TGTGCCAGCTCCCCGCGGACGGCAGCCGGATCACGAGGCACCGGGGAGCTGTTTTTT. Its protein product is CASSPRTAAGSRGTGELFF.